A single sample is the source of the 32 T cell receptor beta chains below, sequenced in a study of T cell repertoires in cytomegalovirus infection. TCRdb itself ran the reads through MiXCR, one entry per CDR3 protein. Among some 200,000 distinct CDR3 sequences listed, approximately 19% were seen once. Specimen: PBMCs. These TCRs come from a human donor in good health (CMV status not recorded). Some clones in this sample may be carry-over from other donors' samples.

Details on this clonotype: Possible read error: a much larger clone is one base away. A read error is likely, as this CDR3 ends without the conserved phenylalanine or tryptophan. The J gene is TRBJ1-1, the V gene TRBV7-2; D not resolved. Trimming cost V 3 bases and J 0 bases, with 14 bases left between them. Germline V gene data show CDR1 as SGHTA and CDR2 as FQGNSA. This CDR3 comprises 16 residues. CDR3 in amino acids: CASSFGKAALNTEAFL. The CDR3 DNA is TGTGCCAGCAGCTTCGGCAAGGCAGCCTTGAACACTGAAGCTTTCTTA.

A few counts support this clonotype. The chain combines TRBV28 with TRBJ2-7, with D possibly matching TRBD2 (6 bases). This CDR3 has 13 amino acids. The ends were cut back, 1 base at V and 4 bases at J, with 8 bases in the middle. Germline lookup yields CDR1 MDHEN and CDR2 SYDVKM. The CDR3 DNA sequence: TGTGCCAGCAGTTTATCGGGGGAGTACGAGCAGTACTTC. Amino acids: CASSLSGEYEQYF.

This chain connects TRBV29-1 to TRBJ2-1; D call uncertain. The germline gives CDR1 SQVTM, CDR2 ANQGSEA. This CDR3 is 16 amino acids long. With 7 bases removed from V and 0 bases from J, the gap between germline ends came to 19 bases. This CDR3 is CSDEDRTESSYNEQFF. DNA for the CDR3: TGCAGCGACGAGGATCGGACGGAGAGCTCCTACAATGAGCAGTTCTTC.

The V and J genes are TRBV5-6 and TRBJ2-7; 7 nucleotides line up with TRBD2. Losses at the gene ends were 4 bases for V and 4 bases for J; bases not matched to a gene: 8. Germline loops: CDR1 SGHDT, CDR2 YYEEEE. This CDR3 is 14 amino acids long. The chain's CDR3 is CASSPHAGAYEQYF. The CDR3 coding sequence is TGTGCCAGCAGCCCCCACGCGGGAGCGTACGAGCAGTACTTC.

This clonotype turned up a few times. The V and J genes are TRBV20-1 and TRBJ2-5, with D perhaps assigned TRBD1 or TRBD2 (6 bases each). Trimming removed 4 bases from V and 5 bases from J, with 20 bases in between. Germline-derived CDR1 and CDR2 are DFQATT and SNEGSKA (reference sequence). The CDR3 is 15 amino acids. CDR3 residues: CSAMVEGGRGETQYF. The CDR3 nucleotides are TGCAGTGCTATGGTGGAGGGGGGACGAGGGGAGACCCAGTACTTC.

The chain employs TRBV12-3 or TRBV12-4 and TRBJ2-4; no clear D gene. CDR3 length: 15 residues. V gave up 3 bases and J gave up 0 bases, with 9 bases separating them. The CDR3 protein is CASSFRALAKNIQYF. The DNA of the CDR3 is TGTGCCAGCAGTTTTAGGGCCCTAGCCAAAAACATTCAGTACTTC.

In the case of this clonotype: Given a much more abundant clone one base away, this may be a read error. The CDR3 region is CVSSLEGASGYTF. The CDR3 DNA follows: TGTGTCAGCAGCTTAGAGGGGGCGTCGGGCTACACCTTC. This chain connects TRBV7-4 to TRBJ1-2, with TRBD1 matching 7 bases. Germline loops: CDR1 SGHVT, CDR2 SQSDAQ. The CDR3 is made up of 13 amino acids.

This clonotype has only a few counts. The V gene is TRBV5-5, the J gene TRBJ2-7; TRBD1 matches at 10 bases. This CDR3 is 14 amino acids long. Germline CDR1 reads SGHKS; CDR2 reads YYEKEE (reference sequence). The V gene end was trimmed by 0 bases and the J gene end by 4 bases; junction bases not matched to a gene: 1. The CDR3 is CASSLEDRGYEQYF. CDR3 DNA: TGTGCCAGCAGCTTGGAGGACAGGGGGTACGAGCAGTACTTC.

The V call is TRBV10-3, the J call TRBJ2-7; 14 bases line up with TRBD2. V was clipped by 8 bases and J by 6 bases; unmatched bases: 3. This CDR3 is built from 13 residues. The V gene's germline CDR1 is ENHRY and CDR2 SYGVKD. In DNA form, the CDR3 reads TGTGCCATCGCCGGACTAGCGGGAGGCGAGCAGTACTTC. This translates into CAIAGLAGGEQYF.

This clonotype was detected once. V and J are TRBV27 and TRBJ2-7; 8 positions match TRBD1. V shed 2 bases and J 5 bases; nucleotides not matched to a gene: 2. The CDR3 has 13 residues. Germline V lookup: CDR1 MNHEY, CDR2 SMNVEV (reference sequence). CDR3 sequence: CASSLLGQDEQYF. The CDR3 region has the DNA TGTGCCAGCAGTTTACTGGGACAGGACGAGCAGTACTTC.

This chain uses TRBV5-1 with TRBJ2-7; 7 nucleotides agree with TRBD2. Germline-derived CDR1 and CDR2 are SGHRS and YFSETQ. The CDR3 has 17 amino acids. Trimming at V came to 0 bases and at J to 3 bases, leaving 12 bases not matched to a gene. The CDR3 DNA follows: TGCGCCAGCAGCTTGGGGGATCGCGGGGGAAACTACTACGAGCAGTACTTC. It encodes CASSLGDRGGNYYEQYF.

This clonotype has ten or more counts. The chain carries TRBV5-6 and TRBJ2-3, with TRBD2 matching over 7 bases. In germline, CDR1 is SGHDT, CDR2 YYEEEE. There are 14 residues in the CDR3. V was clipped by 0 bases and J by 9 bases; unmatched bases: 7. For the CDR3, the DNA is TGTGCCAGCAGCTTGGGACTAGCTGAGACGACGCAGTATTTT. It specifies CASSLGLAETTQYF.

This clonotype was recorded at least ten times. The rearrangement uses TRBV7-3 and TRBJ2-1; 7 bases are shared with TRBD2. The ends lost 5 bases at V and 6 bases at J; junction bases unmatched: 10. CDR3 length: 15 residues. Germline assignment: CDR1 SGHTA and CDR2 FQGTGA. The CDR3 nucleotides are TGTGCCAGCAGCCCAACACTAGCGACGTTCAATGAGCAGTTCTTC. Its translation is CASSPTLATFNEQFF.

The rearrangement uses TRBV2 and TRBJ2-7; 10 bases agree with TRBD1. J lost 4 bases, V lost 7 bases, and 4 bases had no gene match. CDR3 size: 13 residues. Germline values: CDR1 SNHLY, CDR2 FYNNEI. Here the CDR3 reads CASMRTGGYEQYF. In nucleotides, the CDR3 is TGTGCCAGCATGCGGACAGGGGGATACGAGCAGTACTTC.

V gene TRBV5-1 combines with J gene TRBJ2-5; no clear D gene. V was trimmed by 3 bases and J by 2 bases, leaving 5 bases between them. This CDR3 is 12 amino acids long. CDR1 is SGHRS, CDR2 YFSETQ, per germline. This CDR3 is CASSSEQETQYF. The CDR3 coding sequence is TGCGCCAGCAGCTCCGAACAAGAGACCCAGTACTTC.

The chain combines TRBV6-2 or TRBV6-3 with TRBJ1-5, with TRBD1 matching 9 bases. The CDR3 length is 16 residues. Per germline, CDR1 MNHEY and CDR2 SVGEGT. Germline trimming cut 6 bases from V and 4 bases from J; bases unmatched to any gene: 10. The CDR3 coding sequence is TGTGCCAGCAGACAGCCCTACAGGGGGCAGAATCAGCCCCAGCATTTT. Protein sequence: CASRQPYRGQNQPQHF.

The chain employs TRBV6-1 and TRBJ2-3, with D unresolved. V lost 0 bases and J lost 14, with 6 bases in between. The CDR3 has 10 amino acids. CDR1 is MNHNS and CDR2 is SASEGT in the germline V gene. The CDR3 loop is CASSEARRYF. The CDR3 region has the DNA TGTGCCAGCAGTGAAGCGAGACGGTATTTT.

This clonotype was counted many times. The rearrangement links TRBV11-2 to TRBJ2-7, with a possible D match to TRBD1 (5 bases). Trimming stripped 1 base from V and 3 bases from J, with 13 bases between. This CDR3 is built from 15 residues. The V gene's germline CDR1 is SGHAT and CDR2 FQNNGV. CDR3 bases: TGTGCCAGCAGCTTAGCCCAGGGCCCGAACTACGAGCAGTACTTC. It codes for CASSLAQGPNYEQYF.

This clonotype came up many times. The V call is TRBV7-3, the J call TRBJ1-3, with unresolved D. CDR3 length: 14 residues. V dropped 1 base and J dropped 2 bases, with 6 bases sitting between them. CDR1 and CDR2 (germline): SGHTA, FQGTGA. This CDR3 reads CASSLSTAGNTIYF. DNA for the CDR3: TGTGCCAGCAGCTTAAGCACAGCTGGAAACACCATATATTTT.

The CDR3 bases are TGCAGTGCTAGAGATCGAGGTTTGAACCAGTTCTTC. As protein: CSARDRGLNQFF. This chain uses TRBV20-1 with TRBJ2-1; D call uncertain. The germline gives CDR1 DFQATT, CDR2 SNEGSKA (reference sequence). The ends were cut back, 0 bases at V and 13 bases at J, with 13 bases in the middle. This CDR3 has 12 amino acids.

The chain has TRBV7-3 and TRBJ2-5; D may be TRBD2 (5 bases). The CDR3 consists of 13 residues. Germline V gene lookup returns CDR1 SGHTA and CDR2 FQGTGA. V lost 1 base, J lost 3 bases, and 6 bases lay in between. In DNA, the CDR3 is TGTGCCAGCAGCTTAAACGGGAAAGAGACCCAGTACTTC. It codes for CASSLNGKETQYF.

This clonotype was observed many times. The chain couples TRBV7-2 to TRBJ1-3; D is undetermined. This CDR3 contains 16 residues. Trimming took 3 bases from V and 1 from J, leaving 13 bases between them. The germline V gene has CDR1 SGHTA and CDR2 FQGNSA. CDR3 amino acids: CASSLGIRTSGNTIYF. The CDR3 coding sequence is TGTGCCAGCAGCTTGGGTATCCGGACTTCTGGAAACACCATATATTTT. Using reference TRBV7-2 and TRBJ1-3 for the parts outside the CDR3, the full variable domain is GAGVSQSPSNKVTEKGKDVELRCDPISGHTALYWYRQSLGQGLEFLIYFQGNSAPDKSGLPSDRFSAERTGGSVSTLTIQRTQQEDSAVYLCASSLGIRTSGNTIYFGEGSWLTVV.

The rearrangement links TRBV5-1 to TRBJ1-1; D call uncertain. This CDR3 contains 13 residues. Germline loops: CDR1 SGHRS, CDR2 YFSETQ. Deletions cut 2 bases from V and 1 base from J, with 6 bases between. As DNA, the CDR3 is TGCGCCAGCAGCTTTTGGGAGAACACTGAAGCTTTCTTT. Amino acids: CASSFWENTEAFF.

V is TRBV29-1 and J is TRBJ2-7; 11 bases are shared with TRBD2. The CDR3 spans 14 residues. Germline V gene lookup returns CDR1 SQVTM and CDR2 ANQGSEA. J was trimmed by 3 bases and V by 2 bases; bases with no gene match: 3. CDR3 amino acids: CSVEPTSGNYEQYF. Written as DNA, the CDR3 is TGCAGCGTTGAACCGACTAGCGGGAACTACGAGCAGTACTTC.

The V gene is TRBV6-6, the J gene TRBJ2-1; 10 positions match TRBD2. V trimming: 2 bases; J trimming: 7 bases; junction bases outside the gene matches: 14. This CDR3 has 18 amino acids. Per the germline V gene, CDR1 is MNHNY and CDR2 is SVGAGI (reference sequence). The CDR3 sequence: CASSYTGASGRWGNEQFF. The CDR3 DNA reads TGTGCCAGCAGTTACACAGGGGCTAGCGGGAGATGGGGAAATGAGCAGTTCTTC.

The table lists this clonotype with many counts. This rearrangement joins TRBV7-2 to TRBJ2-1, with a possible D match to TRBD1 (6 bases). The CDR3 is 16 amino acids. The germline V gene encodes CDR1 SGHTA and CDR2 FQGNSA. The V and J ends lost 5 bases and 8 bases respectively, with 22 bases between them. Written as DNA, the CDR3 is TGTGCCAGCAGCAGCTACGGACAGTCTAAAGTATATGAGCAGTTCTTC. This gives the protein CASSSYGQSKVYEQFF.

The chain employs TRBV12-3 or TRBV12-4 and TRBJ1-5; possible D gene TRBD1, 5 bases. V lost 3 bases and J 8 bases, leaving 11 bases between the germline ends. The CDR3 length is 13 residues. CDR3 in DNA: TGTGCCAGCAGTTTGGCAGGCAGGGAGCCCCAGCATTTT. It translates to CASSLAGREPQHF.

The rearrangement uses TRBV5-1 and TRBJ2-5; D remains ambiguous. Germline CDR1 and CDR2: SGHRS and YFSETQ. The CDR3 consists of 13 residues. The V end was cut by 4 bases, the J end by 3 bases, with 10 bases between. DNA for the CDR3: TGCGCCAGCAGCCCGGAACTGGAAGAGACCCAGTACTTC. It specifies CASSPELEETQYF.

This clonotype appeared a few times. The CDR3 region is CASSKPGQGRRAFF. DNA of the CDR3: TGTGCCAGCAGTAAACCGGGACAGGGCAGAAGGGCTTTCTTT. The V gene is TRBV28, the J gene TRBJ1-1; 9 bases line up with TRBD1. CDR1 MDHEN and CDR2 SYDVKM come from the germline V gene. The ends lost 5 bases at V and 11 bases at J; junction bases unmatched: 12. This CDR3 is 14 amino acids long.

The rearrangement joins TRBV6-2 or TRBV6-3 to TRBJ2-1; 12 bases agree with TRBD2. Germline V gene sequence: CDR1 MNHEY, CDR2 SVGEGT. V shed 4 bases and J 1 base; nucleotides not matched to a gene: 8. This CDR3 contains 18 residues. For the CDR3, the DNA is TGTGCCAGCAGTTCCCGACGGACTAGCGGGGCGTCCTACAATGAGCAGTTCTTC. Protein: CASSSRRTSGASYNEQFF.

In this sample, this clonotype turned up a few times. This chain uses TRBV6-1 with TRBJ2-1; D possibly corresponds to TRBD1 (6 bases). The germline CDR1 and CDR2 sequences are MNHNS and SASEGT. Trimming cost V 6 bases and J 2 bases, with 17 bases left between them. The CDR3 runs to 16 residues. The CDR3 DNA reads as TGTGCCAGCAGCCTTACGGGCAGGGGCCCCTACAATGAGCAGTTCTTC. This encodes CASSLTGRGPYNEQFF.

The genes are TRBV20-1 and TRBJ1-5; no clear D gene. CDR3 length: 14 amino acids. V gave up 7 bases and J gave up 3 bases, with 16 bases separating them. The germline CDR1 and CDR2 sequences are DFQATT and SNEGSKA (reference sequence). Here the CDR3 DNA reads TGCAGTGTCCTACGACCCAATTCCAATCAGCCCCAGCATTTT. Translation: CSVLRPNSNQPQHF.